This record concerns one T cell receptor (beta chain) sequence. As yet, its antigen is unknown. The entry originates in a study of OX40 agonist ivuxolimab in advanced cancers. Overall study: Patients were approximately 80% male with ages roughly 20 to 90, mean roughly 64.

The method was immunoSEQ multiplex PCR; TCRdb's version includes in-frame clones alone and lacks a portion of them. The repertoire holds over 30,000 clones, with about 83% as singletons. The CDR3 runs to 14 residues. Germline V gene data show CDR1 as SQVTM and CDR2 as ANQGSEA. V shed 7 bases, J shed 0 bases, and the junction held 5 bases outside the gene matches. Cycle 7 day 1, cycle 4 day 1, and baseline were the timepoints at which blood was sampled. Overall study findings and caveats: Antigen specificity was not determined for the expanded peripheral T cells. The mean number of expanded clones was higher in CD8+ T cells than in CD4+.

The receptor was isolated from an adult with an advanced solid tumor such as melanoma, head and neck, liver or kidney cancer. The gene calls are TRBV29-1 and TRBJ1-1; the match to TRBD1 covers 10 bases. The sample consisted of CD4+ or CD8+ T cells sorted from blood, taken in a trial of the OX40 agonist ivuxolimab. CDR3 DNA: TGCAGCGGCCGGGACAGGGGAATGAACACTGAAGCTTTCTTT. Translating gives CSGRDRGMNTEAFF.